The 10 T cell receptor beta chains below were found in one sample sequenced in a study of blood T cell repertoires in COVID-19. Sequencing was performed with immunoSEQ multiplex PCR; in TCRdb, only in-frame clones are kept and a portion is missing. This sample has some 58,000 clones, with about 92% found just once. Sequencing was performed on peripheral blood. The receptors stem from a man aged 45 to 65 with active COVID-19.

The V gene is TRBV4-3, the J gene TRBJ2-7, with D possibly matching TRBD1 (6 bases). The CDR3 covers 16 residues. Germline CDR1 LGHNA, CDR2 YSLEER. Trimming took off 1 base at V and 2 bases at J, with 15 bases between the two ends. CDR3 nucleotides: TGCGCCAGCAGCCAAGGCACATCAGGGGCAGCCTACGAGCAGTACTTC. Its protein is CASSQGTSGAAYEQYF.

The genes are TRBV7-9 and TRBJ2-3, with 12 bases lining up with TRBD2. The CDR3 runs to 17 residues. V trimming: 5 bases; J trimming: 4 bases; junction bases outside the gene matches: 10. Germline V gene data show CDR1 as SEHNR and CDR2 as FQNEAQ (reference sequence). CDR3: CASSQSRPSGRADTQYF. CDR3 bases: TGTGCCAGCAGCCAAAGCCGGCCTAGCGGGAGGGCAGATACGCAGTATTTT. The full variable domain, with the rest looked up from reference TRBV7-9 and TRBJ2-3, is DTGVSQNPRHKITKRGQNVTFRCDPISEHNRLYWYRQTLGQGPEFLTYFQNEAQLEKSRLLSDRFSAERPKGSFSTLEIQRTEQGDSAMYLCASSQSRPSGRADTQYFGPGTRLTVL.

This clone occurred once. The J gene is TRBJ1-3, the V gene TRBV4-3, with 10 bases fitting TRBD1. Germline CDR1 LGHNA, CDR2 YSLEER. This CDR3 comprises 18 residues. Trimming removed 0 bases from V and 5 bases from J; junction bases left unmatched: 10. The CDR3 reads CASSQEWWDRGRRNTIYF. The CDR3 DNA reads as TGCGCCAGCAGCCAAGAATGGTGGGACAGGGGAAGGCGAAACACCATATATTTT.

The chain carries TRBV18 and TRBJ2-3; 12 bases agree with TRBD1. Germline loops: CDR1 KGHSH, CDR2 LQKENI. The CDR3 length is 16 residues. The trim removed 5 bases at V and 2 bases at J, leaving 5 bases unmatched. The CDR3 DNA reads as TGTGCCAGCTCATCTGGGACAGGGGGCTCCACAGATACGCAGTATTTT. As protein: CASSSGTGGSTDTQYF.

The chain links TRBV7-2 to TRBJ1-5; 7 bases line up with TRBD1. Germline V CDR1 and CDR2: SGHTA, FQGNSA. CDR3 size: 14 residues. V trimming: 2 bases; J trimming: 7 bases; junction bases outside the gene matches: 5. The CDR3, as DNA: TGTGCCAGCAGCTTAACAGGGGTTGGCCAGCCCCAGCATTTT. Its translation is CASSLTGVGQPQHF.

This sequence joins TRBV18 and TRBJ2-7; D is unresolved. Germline CDR1 is KGHSH and CDR2 is LQKENI. The V end was cut by 3 bases, the J end by 3 bases, with 12 bases between. The CDR3 length is 14 residues. The CDR3 protein is CASSPPGNDYEQYF. The CDR3 region has the DNA TGTGCCAGCTCACCCCCAGGCAATGACTACGAGCAGTACTTC.

The gene calls are TRBV4-1 and TRBJ2-1, with D tentatively TRBD2 (6 bases). CDR3 length: 15 residues. The V and J ends lost 1 base and 0 bases respectively, with 7 bases between them. The germline CDR1 and CDR2 sequences are MGHRA and YSYEKL. The CDR3 here is CASSQGTTSYNEQFF. CDR3 nucleotides: TGCGCCAGCAGCCAAGGGACTACCTCCTACAATGAGCAGTTCTTC.

This clone was detected a few times. The V call is TRBV7-2, the J call TRBJ1-4, with no clear D. V was shortened by 2 bases and J by 5 bases, with 9 bases between the two germline ends. Germline V gene lookup returns CDR1 SGHTA and CDR2 FQGNSA. The CDR3 totals 14 residues. This CDR3 is CASSLRGVNEKLFF. The CDR3, as DNA: TGTGCCAGCAGCTTAAGAGGTGTGAATGAAAAACTGTTTTTT. Full variable domain (rest looked up from reference TRBV7-2 and TRBJ1-4): GAGVSQSPSNKVTEKGKDVELRCDPISGHTALYWYRQSLGQGLEFLIYFQGNSAPDKSGLPSDRFSAERTGGSVSTLTIQRTQQEDSAVYLCASSLRGVNEKLFFGSGTQLSVL.

The chain combines TRBV9 with TRBJ2-7; D uncertain. Trimming removed 4 bases at V and 2 bases at J, with 10 bases between. Germline V gene sequence: CDR1 SGDLS, CDR2 YYNGEE. The CDR3 consists of 13 residues. CDR3 DNA: TGTGCCAGCAGCCCCGGCCGGGCCTACGAGCAGTACTTC. Protein: CASSPGRAYEQYF.

V is TRBV4-3 and J is TRBJ2-5; D possibly corresponds to TRBD1 (5 bases). Germline V gene data show CDR1 as LGHNA and CDR2 as YSLEER. V was cut by 0 bases and J by 3 bases, with 8 bases left in between. The CDR3 runs to 14 residues. In DNA, the CDR3 is TGCGCCAGCAGCCAAGATCTGACAGAAGAGACCCAGTACTTC. Protein product: CASSQDLTEETQYF.